A single T cell receptor beta chain is shown here with its context. This specimen belongs to a study of regulatory T cells in long-lasting Graves disease. The sample's time point: persistent/refractory GD, antithyroid drugs over 5 years with positive TRAb. RNA from PBMCs was the source of the TCR library. American Thyroid Association guidelines defined Graves' disease diagnosis. Into tubes containing EDTA, approximately 9 milliliters of peripheral blood were drawn. According to the study, TCR beta libraries were built with iRepertoire HTBI primers and CDR3-region Arm-PCR. TCRdb re-called the multiplex PCR reads through MiXCR, storing one row per CDR3 protein. Here the sample spans under 450,000 distinct CDR3 sequences, more than 20% being singletons. The origin of this receptor is a woman between 40 and 55 years old with Graves disease. Sequencing was performed on peripheral blood mononuclear cells (PBMCs), taken when the disease was refractory, from a patient treated with antithyroid drugs.

This CDR3 reads CASSELGNSGANVLTF. As DNA, the CDR3 is TGTGCCAGCAGTGAATTGGGGAACTCTGGGGCCAACGTCCTGACTTTC. This chain links TRBV6-1 with TRBJ2-6; D call uncertain. CDR1 and CDR2 from the germline V gene are MNHNS and SASEGT. V was cut by 2 bases and J by 0 bases, with 8 bases left in between. The CDR3 spans 16 residues.